This T cell receptor (beta chain) originates from a study of blood T cell repertoires in COVID-19. On the study more broadly: The United States, Italy and Spain provided the acute and convalescent COVID-19 samples.

CDR1 is KGHSH, CDR2 LQKENI, per germline. CDR3 length: 15 amino acids. With V trimmed by 5 bases and J by 5 bases, 11 bases remained unmatched. Under the authors' procedure: Counts of nucleated cells, estimated from reference gene primer amplification, were obtained. The protocol was immunoSEQ multiplex PCR, while the TCRdb copy is restricted to in-frame clones and leaves out a portion. The V and J calls and clone size were taken over from that table, and D and trimming were inferred from the DNA. The sample lists under 300,000 clones; 86% were seen once. This clone was seen only once. The sequence was obtained from a man older than 75 with acute or convalescent COVID-19. Sequences were obtained from peripheral blood. The chain is built from TRBV18 and TRBJ2-7; 8 bases match TRBD1. The chain's CDR3 is CASSSRTGTLDEQYF. The CDR3 coding sequence is TGTGCCAGCTCATCCAGGACAGGGACCCTTGACGAGCAGTACTTC. The full variable domain, rest sourced from reference TRBV18 and TRBJ2-7, is NAGVMQNPRHLVRRRGQEARLRCSPMKGHSHVYWYRQLPEEGLKFMVYLQKENIIDESGMPKERFSAEFPKEGPSILRIQQVVRGDSAAYFCASSSRTGTLDEQYFGPGTRLTVT.